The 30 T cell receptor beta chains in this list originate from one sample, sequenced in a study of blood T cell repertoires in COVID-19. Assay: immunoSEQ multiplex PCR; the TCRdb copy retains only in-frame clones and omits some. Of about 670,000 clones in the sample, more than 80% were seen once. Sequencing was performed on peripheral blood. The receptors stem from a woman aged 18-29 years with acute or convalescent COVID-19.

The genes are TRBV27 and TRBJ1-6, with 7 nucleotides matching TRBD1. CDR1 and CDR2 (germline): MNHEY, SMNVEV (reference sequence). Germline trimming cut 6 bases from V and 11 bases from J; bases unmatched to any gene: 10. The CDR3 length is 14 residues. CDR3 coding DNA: TGTGCCAGCAGCCAGGACAGGTCCATAACACCCCTCCACTTT. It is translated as CASSQDRSITPLHF.

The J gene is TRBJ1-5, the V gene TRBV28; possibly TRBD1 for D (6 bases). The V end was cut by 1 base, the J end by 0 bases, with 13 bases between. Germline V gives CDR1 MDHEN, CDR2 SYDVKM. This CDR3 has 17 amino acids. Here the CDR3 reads CASSLLRTAYSNQPQHF. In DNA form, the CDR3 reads TGTGCCAGCAGTTTATTACGGACAGCCTATAGCAATCAGCCCCAGCATTTT.

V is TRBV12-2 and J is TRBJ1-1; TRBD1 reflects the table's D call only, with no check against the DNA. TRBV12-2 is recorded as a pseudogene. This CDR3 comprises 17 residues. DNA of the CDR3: TGTGCAAGTCGCTTAGTGTTCATCTGGGACAGCAACACTGAAGCTTTCTTT. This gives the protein CASRLVFIWDSNTEAFF.

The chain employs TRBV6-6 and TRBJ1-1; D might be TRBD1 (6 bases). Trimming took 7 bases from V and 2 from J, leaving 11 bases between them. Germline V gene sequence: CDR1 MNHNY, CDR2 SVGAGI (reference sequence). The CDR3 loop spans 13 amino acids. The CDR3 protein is CASNPTGNTEAFF. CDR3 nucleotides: TGTGCCAGCAATCCGACAGGAAACACTGAAGCTTTCTTT.

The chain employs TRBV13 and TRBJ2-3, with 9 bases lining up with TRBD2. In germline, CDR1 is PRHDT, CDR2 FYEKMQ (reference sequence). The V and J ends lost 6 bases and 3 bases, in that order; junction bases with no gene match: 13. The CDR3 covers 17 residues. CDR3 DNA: TGTGCCAGCAGAGAAGCGGGGGGTTACTTAGGGACAGATACGCAGTATTTT. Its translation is CASREAGGYLGTDTQYF.

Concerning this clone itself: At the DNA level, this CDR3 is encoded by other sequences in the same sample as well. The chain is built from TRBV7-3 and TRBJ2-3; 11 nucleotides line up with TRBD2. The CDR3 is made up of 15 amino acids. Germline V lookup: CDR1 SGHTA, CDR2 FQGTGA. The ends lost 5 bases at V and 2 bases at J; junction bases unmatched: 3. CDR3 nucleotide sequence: TGTGCCAGCAGCCTAGCGGGGGGTCCCACAGATACGCAGTATTTT. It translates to CASSLAGGPTDTQYF.

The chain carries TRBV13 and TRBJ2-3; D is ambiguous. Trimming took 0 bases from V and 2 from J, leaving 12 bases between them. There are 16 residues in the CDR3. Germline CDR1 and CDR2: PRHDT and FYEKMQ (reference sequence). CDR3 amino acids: CASSLGLAKLTDTQYF. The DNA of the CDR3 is TGTGCCAGCAGCTTAGGGCTTGCGAAGCTCACAGATACGCAGTATTTT.

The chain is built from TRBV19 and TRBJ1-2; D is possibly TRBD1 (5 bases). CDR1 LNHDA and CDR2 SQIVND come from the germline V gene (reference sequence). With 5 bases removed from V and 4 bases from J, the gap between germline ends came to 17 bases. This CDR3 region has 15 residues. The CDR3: CASSADPDTRYGYTF. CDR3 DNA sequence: TGTGCCAGTAGTGCAGACCCGGACACCCGCTATGGCTACACCTTC.

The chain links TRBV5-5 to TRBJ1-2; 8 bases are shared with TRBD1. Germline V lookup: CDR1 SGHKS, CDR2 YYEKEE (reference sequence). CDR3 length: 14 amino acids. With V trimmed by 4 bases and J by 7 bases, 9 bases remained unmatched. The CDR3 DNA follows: TGTGCCAGCAGCCTGGACAGGGATGGGATTGGCTACACCTTC. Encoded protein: CASSLDRDGIGYTF.

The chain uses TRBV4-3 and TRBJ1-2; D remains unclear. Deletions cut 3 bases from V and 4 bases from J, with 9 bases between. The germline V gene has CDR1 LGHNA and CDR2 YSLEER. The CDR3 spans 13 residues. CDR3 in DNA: TGCGCCAGCAGCCACGCAGGTCCCTATGGCTACACCTTC. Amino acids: CASSHAGPYGYTF.

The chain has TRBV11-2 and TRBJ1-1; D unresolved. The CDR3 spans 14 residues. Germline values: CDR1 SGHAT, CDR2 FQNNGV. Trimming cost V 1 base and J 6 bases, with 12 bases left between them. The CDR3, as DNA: TGTGCCAGCAGCTTAGTCGCCTTTCGGGCTGAAGCTTTCTTT. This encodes CASSLVAFRAEAFF.

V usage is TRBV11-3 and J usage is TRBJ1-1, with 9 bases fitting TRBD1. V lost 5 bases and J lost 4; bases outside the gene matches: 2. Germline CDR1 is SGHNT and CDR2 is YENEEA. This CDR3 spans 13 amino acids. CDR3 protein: CASSVTGGTEAFF. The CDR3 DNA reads TGTGCCAGCAGCGTGACAGGGGGCACTGAAGCTTTCTTT. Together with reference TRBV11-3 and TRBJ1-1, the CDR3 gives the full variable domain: EAGVVQSPRYKIIEKKQPVAFWCNPISGHNTLYWYLQNLGQGPELLIRYENEEAVDDSQLPKDRFSAERLKGVDSTLKIQPAELGDSAVYLCASSVTGGTEAFFGQGTRLTVV.

The CDR3 nucleotides are TGCGCCAGCAGCCAAGCTCCGCGGGGGTCCCGAGGGGAAAAACTGTTTTTT. This encodes CASSQAPRGSRGEKLFF. V gene TRBV4-3 combines with J gene TRBJ1-4, with D perhaps TRBD1 (5 bases). This CDR3 has 17 residues. Germline V CDR1 and CDR2: LGHNA, YSLEER. Trimming left V 1 base short and J 8 bases short, with 20 bases between.

CDR3 loop: CASSQVVGRGNGYTF. DNA for the CDR3: TGTGCCAGCAGCCAAGTAGTCGGCAGGGGGAATGGCTACACCTTC. This rearrangement joins TRBV14 to TRBJ1-2, with 7 bases matching TRBD1. With 1 base clipped from V and 6 bases from J, the junction kept 8 bases outside the gene matches. Germline loops: CDR1 SGHDN, CDR2 FVKESK. The CDR3 totals 15 residues. The entire variable domain, with the rest obtained from reference TRBV14 and TRBJ1-2, is as follows: EAGVTQFPSHSVIEKGQTVTLRCDPISGHDNLYWYRRVMGKEIKFLLHFVKESKQDESGMPNNRFLAERTGGTYSTLKVQPAELEDSGVYFCASSQVVGRGNGYTFGSGTRLTVV.

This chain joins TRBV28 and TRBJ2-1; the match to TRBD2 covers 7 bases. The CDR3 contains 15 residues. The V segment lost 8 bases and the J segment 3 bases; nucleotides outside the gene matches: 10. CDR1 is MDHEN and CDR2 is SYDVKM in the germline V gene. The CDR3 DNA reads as TGTGCCAGCTTACCCCTAGCGGCGGACTACAATGAGCAGTTCTTC. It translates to CASLPLAADYNEQFF.

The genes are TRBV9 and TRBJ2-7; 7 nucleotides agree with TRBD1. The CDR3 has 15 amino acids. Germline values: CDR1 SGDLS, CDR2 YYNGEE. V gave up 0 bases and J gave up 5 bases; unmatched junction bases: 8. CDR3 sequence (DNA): TGTGCCAGCAGCGTAGATAACAGGGGCGGAAACGAGCAGTACTTC. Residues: CASSVDNRGGNEQYF.

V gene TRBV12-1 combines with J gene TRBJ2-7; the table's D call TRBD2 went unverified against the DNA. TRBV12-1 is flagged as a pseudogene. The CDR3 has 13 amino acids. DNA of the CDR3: TGTGCCAGCAGCCTACCTCTAGCGGGAGAGCAGTACTTC. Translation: CASSLPLAGEQYF.

CDR3 in DNA: TGTGCCAGCGGGGGGTCCGACTATGGCTACACCTTC. Translated: CASGGSDYGYTF. V usage is TRBV2 and J usage is TRBJ1-2; maybe TRBD1 (5 bases). This CDR3 spans 12 amino acids. Looked up from germline, CDR1 is SNHLY and CDR2 is FYNNEI. Deletions cut 8 bases from V and 3 bases from J, with 10 bases between.

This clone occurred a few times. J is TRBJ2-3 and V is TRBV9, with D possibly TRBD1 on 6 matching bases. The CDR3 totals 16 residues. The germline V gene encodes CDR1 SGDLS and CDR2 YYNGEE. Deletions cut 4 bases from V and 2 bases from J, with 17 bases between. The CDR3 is CASSTRSGGATDTQYF. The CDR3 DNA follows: TGTGCCAGCAGCACCCGTAGTGGGGGCGCCACAGATACGCAGTATTTT.

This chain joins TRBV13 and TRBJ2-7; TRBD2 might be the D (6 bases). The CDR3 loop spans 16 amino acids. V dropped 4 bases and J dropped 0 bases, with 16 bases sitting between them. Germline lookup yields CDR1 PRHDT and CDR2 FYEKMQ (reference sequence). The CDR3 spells CASSSISGASSYEQYF. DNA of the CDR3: TGTGCCAGCAGCTCGATTAGCGGAGCGAGCTCCTACGAGCAGTACTTC. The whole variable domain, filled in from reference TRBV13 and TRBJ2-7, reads AAGVIQSPRHLIKEKRETATLKCYPIPRHDTVYWYQQGPGQDPQFLISFYEKMQSDKGSIPDRFSAQQFSDYHSELNMSSLELGDSALYFCASSSISGASSYEQYFGPGTRLTVT.

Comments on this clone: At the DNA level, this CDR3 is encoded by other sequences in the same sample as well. CDR3 loop: CASSYSGTRNTEAFF. CDR3 DNA sequence: TGTGCCAGCAGTTACTCCGGGACAAGGAACACTGAAGCTTTCTTT. The chain uses TRBV6-5 and TRBJ1-1, with a tentative D call TRBD1 (6 bases). CDR1 is MNHEY and CDR2 is SVGAGI in the germline V gene. This CDR3 spans 15 amino acids. Trimming shortened V by 0 bases and J by 1 base, and 9 bases separated the two germline ends.

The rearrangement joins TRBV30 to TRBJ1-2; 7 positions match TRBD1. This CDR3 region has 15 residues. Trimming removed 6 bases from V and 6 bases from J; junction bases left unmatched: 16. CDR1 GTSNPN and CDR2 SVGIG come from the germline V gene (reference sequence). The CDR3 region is CACKVPGQSHHGYTF. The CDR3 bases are TGTGCCTGTAAAGTCCCGGGACAGTCGCACCATGGCTACACCTTC.

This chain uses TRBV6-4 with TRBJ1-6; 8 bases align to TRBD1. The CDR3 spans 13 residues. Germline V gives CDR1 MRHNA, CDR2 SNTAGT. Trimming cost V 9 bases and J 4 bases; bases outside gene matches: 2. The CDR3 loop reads CASRDRYNSPLHF. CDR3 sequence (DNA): TGTGCCAGTCGGGACAGGTATAATTCACCCCTCCACTTT.

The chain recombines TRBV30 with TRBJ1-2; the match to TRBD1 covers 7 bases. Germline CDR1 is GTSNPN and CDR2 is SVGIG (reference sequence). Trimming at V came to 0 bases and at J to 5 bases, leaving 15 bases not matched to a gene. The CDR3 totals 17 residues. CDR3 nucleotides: TGTGCCTGGAGTGTACGACAGGGAAGGACTATAAGATATGGCTACACCTTC. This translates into CAWSVRQGRTIRYGYTF.

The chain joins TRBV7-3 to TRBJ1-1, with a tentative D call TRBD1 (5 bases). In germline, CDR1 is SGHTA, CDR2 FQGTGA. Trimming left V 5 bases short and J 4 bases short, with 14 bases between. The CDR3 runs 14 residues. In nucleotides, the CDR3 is TGTGCCAGCAGCCCTCAGGGTATGAGCACTGAAGCTTTCTTT. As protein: CASSPQGMSTEAFF.

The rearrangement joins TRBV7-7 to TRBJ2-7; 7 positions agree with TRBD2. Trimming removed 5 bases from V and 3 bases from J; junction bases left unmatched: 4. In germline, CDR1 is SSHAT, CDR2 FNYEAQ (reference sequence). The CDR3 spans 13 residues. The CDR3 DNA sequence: TGTGCCAGCAGCCCTGGGACTATCTACGAGCAGTACTTC. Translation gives CASSPGTIYEQYF.

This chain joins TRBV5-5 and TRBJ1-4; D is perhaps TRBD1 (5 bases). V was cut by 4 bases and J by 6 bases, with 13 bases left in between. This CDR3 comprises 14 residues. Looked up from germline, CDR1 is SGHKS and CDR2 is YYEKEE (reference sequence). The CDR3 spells CASSPWRGHEKLFF. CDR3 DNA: TGTGCCAGCAGCCCCTGGAGGGGTCATGAAAAACTGTTTTTT.

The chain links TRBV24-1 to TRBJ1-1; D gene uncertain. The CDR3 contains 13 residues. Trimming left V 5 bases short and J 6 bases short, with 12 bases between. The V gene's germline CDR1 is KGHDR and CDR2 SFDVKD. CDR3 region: CATSGPHVPEAFF. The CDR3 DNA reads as TGTGCCACCAGTGGCCCACATGTTCCTGAAGCTTTCTTT.

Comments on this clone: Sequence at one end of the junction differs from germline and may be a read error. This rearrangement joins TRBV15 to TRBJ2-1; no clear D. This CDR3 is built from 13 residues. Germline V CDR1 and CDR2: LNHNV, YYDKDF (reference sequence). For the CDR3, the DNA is TGTGCCACCCGTCTTGACTCCGACAATGAGCAGTTCTTC. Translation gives CATRLDSDNEQFF.

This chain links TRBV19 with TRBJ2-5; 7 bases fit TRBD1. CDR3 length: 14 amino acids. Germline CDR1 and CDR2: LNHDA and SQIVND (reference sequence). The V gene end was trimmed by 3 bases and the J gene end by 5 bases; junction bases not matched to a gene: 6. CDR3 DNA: TGTGCCAGTAGTATGGGGGACAGTGGGGAGACCCAGTACTTC. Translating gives CASSMGDSGETQYF.